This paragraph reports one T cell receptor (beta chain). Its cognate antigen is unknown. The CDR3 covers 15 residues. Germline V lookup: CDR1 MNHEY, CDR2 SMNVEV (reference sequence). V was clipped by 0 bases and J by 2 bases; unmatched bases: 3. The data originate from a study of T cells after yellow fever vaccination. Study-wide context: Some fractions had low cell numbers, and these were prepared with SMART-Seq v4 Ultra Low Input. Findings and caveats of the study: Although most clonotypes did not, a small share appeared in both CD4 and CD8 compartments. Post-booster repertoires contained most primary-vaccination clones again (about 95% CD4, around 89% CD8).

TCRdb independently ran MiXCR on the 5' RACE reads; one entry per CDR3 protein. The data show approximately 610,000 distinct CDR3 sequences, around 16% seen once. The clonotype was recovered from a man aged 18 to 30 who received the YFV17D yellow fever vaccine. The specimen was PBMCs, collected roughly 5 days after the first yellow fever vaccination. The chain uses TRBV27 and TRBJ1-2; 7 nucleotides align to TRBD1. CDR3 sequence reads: CASSLSNRGNYGYTF. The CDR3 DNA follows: TGTGCCAGCAGTTTATCGAACAGGGGAAACTATGGCTACACCTTC.